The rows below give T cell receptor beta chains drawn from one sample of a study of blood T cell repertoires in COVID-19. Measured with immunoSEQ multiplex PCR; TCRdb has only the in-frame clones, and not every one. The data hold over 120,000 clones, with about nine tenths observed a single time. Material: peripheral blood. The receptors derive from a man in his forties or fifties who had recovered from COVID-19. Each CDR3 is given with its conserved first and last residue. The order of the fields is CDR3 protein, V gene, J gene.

CDR3 protein: CASSLGTGGNSNQPQHF; V gene: TRBV13; J gene: TRBJ1-5
CDR3 protein: CASSLPRALANEQFF; V gene: TRBV5-6; J gene: TRBJ2-1
CDR3 protein: CASSVGLAGTPYNEQFF; V gene: TRBV5-1; J gene: TRBJ2-1
CDR3 protein: CASSQNRLAFADTQYF; V gene: TRBV3-1/TRBV3-2; J gene: TRBJ2-3
CDR3 protein: CASSPGQMNTEAFF; V gene: TRBV5-4; J gene: TRBJ1-1
CDR3 protein: CASSEGLGKTDTQYF; V gene: TRBV6-1; J gene: TRBJ2-3
CDR3 protein: CASSLTGALAKNIQYF; V gene: TRBV19; J gene: TRBJ2-4
CDR3 protein: CASSVAGGQGAYNEQFF; V gene: TRBV9; J gene: TRBJ2-1
CDR3 protein: CASSLYWTDNTEAFF; V gene: TRBV27; J gene: TRBJ1-1
CDR3 protein: CASSPTSPGQDFNYGYTF; V gene: TRBV18; J gene: TRBJ1-2
CDR3 protein: CASSNGLAGSYEQYF; V gene: TRBV3-1/TRBV3-2; J gene: TRBJ2-7
CDR3 protein: CASSEISNSPLHF; V gene: TRBV2; J gene: TRBJ1-6
CDR3 protein: CASSLGGFQETQYF; V gene: TRBV7-2; J gene: TRBJ2-5
CDR3 protein: CASSLRRNTEAFF; V gene: TRBV19; J gene: TRBJ1-1
CDR3 protein: CASSEWLGAGNTIYF; V gene: TRBV2; J gene: TRBJ1-3
CDR3 protein: CASSVGDNNYGYTF; V gene: TRBV9; J gene: TRBJ1-2
CDR3 protein: CASRAGTSGGSEQYF; V gene: TRBV2; J gene: TRBJ2-7
CDR3 protein: CASSPEGGTSTDTQYF; V gene: TRBV5-1; J gene: TRBJ2-3
CDR3 protein: CASSPTRTGKETDTQYF; V gene: TRBV18; J gene: TRBJ2-3
CDR3 protein: CASSSGQSTDTQYF; V gene: TRBV7-3; J gene: TRBJ2-3
CDR3 protein: CASSSRDSNSPLHF; V gene: TRBV5-5; J gene: TRBJ1-6
CDR3 protein: CASSAQTSGGADTQYF; V gene: TRBV19; J gene: TRBJ2-3
CDR3 protein: CASSLVLASSTGELFF; V gene: TRBV5-1; J gene: TRBJ2-2
CDR3 protein: CASSLEAGGSSTDTQYF; V gene: TRBV7-2; J gene: TRBJ2-3
CDR3 protein: CSASGDRGDGELFF; V gene: TRBV20-1; J gene: TRBJ2-2
CDR3 protein: CASSTWGGPETQYF; V gene: TRBV16; J gene: TRBJ2-5
CDR3 protein: CASSLEGTGSTETQYF; V gene: TRBV7-8; J gene: TRBJ2-5
CDR3 protein: CSVAGGTGDSYGYTF; V gene: TRBV29-1; J gene: TRBJ1-2
CDR3 protein: CASSLGLRGGEGSYNEQFF; V gene: TRBV5-1; J gene: TRBJ2-1
CDR3 protein: CARSRGGGANNEQFF; V gene: TRBV4-3; J gene: TRBJ2-1
CDR3 protein: CAWKGGLGAIYEQYF; V gene: TRBV30; J gene: TRBJ2-7
CDR3 protein: CASSTRQGSGQETQYF; V gene: TRBV5-5; J gene: TRBJ2-5
CDR3 protein: CASRSGDGYTF; V gene: TRBV19; J gene: TRBJ1-2
CDR3 protein: CASSSGQGGNQPQHF; V gene: TRBV19; J gene: TRBJ1-5
CDR3 protein: CATSRGGDSYEQYF; V gene: TRBV15; J gene: TRBJ2-7
CDR3 protein: CASSLSSLETQYF; V gene: TRBV7-3; J gene: TRBJ2-5
CDR3 protein: CASSGTVLDTQYF; V gene: TRBV6-5; J gene: TRBJ2-3
CDR3 protein: CASRYSSNYGYTF; V gene: TRBV2; J gene: TRBJ1-2
CDR3 protein: CASSVGQGDSPLHF; V gene: TRBV19; J gene: TRBJ1-6
CDR3 protein: CASSRGLDNYEQYF; V gene: TRBV7-9; J gene: TRBJ2-7
CDR3 protein: CASSLGTPAEQYF; V gene: TRBV12-3/TRBV12-4; J gene: TRBJ2-7
CDR3 protein: CATSRGQGPDYEQYF; V gene: TRBV15; J gene: TRBJ2-7
CDR3 protein: CASSRTGGAGNIQYF; V gene: TRBV19; J gene: TRBJ2-4
CDR3 protein: CASSLDSDAGVDTQYF; V gene: TRBV11-2; J gene: TRBJ2-3
CDR3 protein: CASSGLPPKRGGETQYF; V gene: TRBV7-2; J gene: TRBJ2-5
CDR3 protein: CASSGYRGVSYNEQFF; V gene: TRBV9; J gene: TRBJ2-1
CDR3 protein: CASSLARTGTTPYEQYF; V gene: TRBV7-8; J gene: TRBJ2-7
CDR3 protein: CASSQDERDSPLHF; V gene: TRBV3-1/TRBV3-2; J gene: TRBJ1-6
CDR3 protein: CASSESGPEQYF; V gene: TRBV6-1; J gene: TRBJ2-7
CDR3 protein: CASSPTGPSTDTQYF; V gene: TRBV27; J gene: TRBJ2-3
CDR3 protein: CASTPLLSSYNSPLHF; V gene: TRBV7-2; J gene: TRBJ1-6
CDR3 protein: CASSPGQGTGGNTIYF; V gene: TRBV3-1/TRBV3-2; J gene: TRBJ1-3
CDR3 protein: CASSSGQYFDIQYF; V gene: TRBV6-5; J gene: TRBJ2-4
CDR3 protein: CASSLDRFGNTIYF; V gene: TRBV5-1; J gene: TRBJ1-3